Below are 26 T cell receptor beta chains sequenced from a single sample in a study of chemoradiotherapy in HPV16-positive cancers. Libraries were prepared by immunoSEQ multiplex PCR; TCRdb keeps only in-frame clonotypes and omits some of them. The data contain about 12,000 clones, around three quarters of them seen just once; the ten biggest clones take up roughly 1.4%. This specimen was collected from a patient who underwent chemoradiotherapy. Source of these receptors: a human donor with HPV-associated anogenital cancer.

The genes are TRBV5-4 and TRBJ2-3; D is uncertain. The germline CDR1 and CDR2 sequences are SGHNT and YYREEE (reference sequence). CDR3 size: 14 residues. The V gene lost 4 bases and the J gene lost 1 base, with 10 bases spanning the gap. This CDR3 reads CASSSHSGTDTQYF. The DNA for the CDR3 is TGTGCCAGCAGCAGTCACTCAGGCACAGATACGCAGTATTTT.

About this clone itself: It is likely a read error, because the conserved phenylalanine at the end of the CDR3 is missing. The chain joins TRBV7-3 to TRBJ2-3, with 8 bases fitting TRBD2. Germline assignment: CDR1 SGHTA and CDR2 FQGTGA. This CDR3 region has 14 residues. J lost 4 bases, V lost 3 bases, and 3 bases had no gene match. CDR3 in DNA: TGTGCCAGCAGCTTCGGGGGGGGAGCAGATACGCAGTATTCT. Its protein is CASSFGGGADTQYS.

The DNA for the CDR3 is TGCGCCAGCAGCTTGGAGTTCGATCGTGGCTACACCTTC. This gives the protein CASSLEFDRGYTF. The V call is TRBV5-1, the J call TRBJ1-2, with D unclear. Germline assignment: CDR1 SGHRS and CDR2 YFSETQ. V lost 0 bases to trimming and J lost 7 bases, with 10 bases between them. This CDR3 is 13 amino acids long.

This chain joins TRBV20-1 and TRBJ2-1; D is unresolved. CDR1 and CDR2 (germline): DFQATT, SNEGSKA (reference sequence). The CDR3 covers 10 residues. V gave up 5 bases and J gave up 7 bases, with 6 bases separating them. The CDR3 reads CSAAENEQFF. In DNA form, the CDR3 reads TGCAGTGCTGCGGAGAATGAGCAGTTCTTC.

The V gene is TRBV6-1, the J gene TRBJ2-5; tentative D call: TRBD2 (6 bases). Between the trimmed V and J ends, which lost 1 base and 5 bases, there was a span of 20 bases. Per the germline V gene, CDR1 is MNHNS and CDR2 is SASEGT. The CDR3 has 17 residues. DNA of the CDR3: TGTGCCAGCAGTGAAGGAGGGGCGCGCGGGGTCGGGGAGACCCAGTACTTC. Translation: CASSEGGARGVGETQYF.

The rearrangement joins TRBV19 to TRBJ2-5; D is undetermined. From germline, CDR1 is LNHDA and CDR2 SQIVND (reference sequence). The CDR3 totals 16 residues. V was clipped by 1 base and J by 0 bases, with 12 bases between them. The CDR3 nucleotides are TGTGCCAGTAGTATAGGCCCGCGCCGGTACCAAGAGACCCAGTACTTC. Its translation is CASSIGPRRYQETQYF.

The chain recombines TRBV27 with TRBJ2-5; D is unclear. Germline CDR1 is MNHEY and CDR2 is SMNVEV (reference sequence). V shed 7 bases and J shed 2 bases, with 14 bases lying between them. The CDR3 is 14 amino acids. CDR3 sequence: CASMKPGLQETQYF. As DNA, the CDR3 is TGTGCCAGCATGAAACCGGGCTTACAAGAGACCCAGTACTTC.

The chain couples TRBV10-3 to TRBJ2-3, with D perhaps matching TRBD1 (6 bases). The V and J ends lost 6 bases and 5 bases respectively, with 12 bases between them. CDR1 ENHRY and CDR2 SYGVKD come from the germline V gene. The length of the CDR3 is 13 residues. This CDR3 is CAIRGPRGDTQYF. CDR3 DNA: TGTGCCATCAGAGGGCCCAGGGGAGATACGCAGTATTTT.

The chain carries TRBV28 and TRBJ1-5; D is possibly TRBD1 (6 bases). V shed 10 bases and J shed 1 base, with 11 bases lying between them. CDR3 size: 13 residues. CDR1 is MDHEN and CDR2 is SYDVKM in the germline V gene. CDR3 loop: CAIRGRSNQPQHF. DNA for the CDR3: TGTGCCATAAGGGGGAGAAGCAATCAGCCCCAGCATTTT.

The chain links TRBV30 to TRBJ1-2; D uncertain. The V end lost 0 bases, the J end lost 5 bases, and 10 bases lay between the germline ends. Germline V gives CDR1 GTSNPN, CDR2 SVGIG (reference sequence). This CDR3 comprises 13 residues. The CDR3 is CAWSVKGAYGYTF. CDR3 in DNA: TGTGCCTGGAGTGTTAAGGGAGCATATGGCTACACCTTC.

The J gene is TRBJ1-2, the V gene TRBV28; TRBD1 might be the D (6 bases). CDR1 is MDHEN and CDR2 is SYDVKM in the germline V gene. V was shortened by 5 bases and J by 7 bases, with 20 bases between the two germline ends. There are 15 residues in the CDR3. CDR3 nucleotides: TGTGCCAGCAGTCAAGGGGGGGGGTTGGGTGGTGGCTACACCTTC. Its translation is CASSQGGGLGGGYTF.

The chain links TRBV18 to TRBJ1-5; D unclear. CDR1 is KGHSH and CDR2 is LQKENI in the germline V gene. The V gene lost 4 bases and the J gene lost 5 bases, with 9 bases spanning the gap. CDR3 length: 13 amino acids. The CDR3 DNA follows: TGTGCCAGCTCACTCGGTCCCGATCAGCCCCAGCATTTT. Encoded protein: CASSLGPDQPQHF.

J is TRBJ2-5 and V is TRBV4-3; no firm D call. The J call may be faulty, since TRBJ2-7 better matches the DNA end. This CDR3 has 14 amino acids. Germline-derived CDR1 and CDR2 are LGHNA and YSLEER. The DNA for the CDR3 is TGCGCCAGCAGCCAAGATCACGGAACCTACGAGCAGTACTTC. Residues: CASSQDHGTYEQYF.

The rearrangement uses TRBV29-1 and TRBJ1-1; D might be TRBD1 (6 bases). Germline V lookup: CDR1 SQVTM, CDR2 ANQGSEA. The CDR3 has 16 amino acids. Trimming shortened V by 6 bases and J by 8 bases, and 28 bases separated the two germline ends. The CDR3 DNA sequence: TGCAGCGTGATGACTCGGGGGGCGAGACCTGTCACGGAAGCTTTCTTT. Translating gives CSVMTRGARPVTEAFF.

The rearrangement links TRBV7-3 to TRBJ1-1; 8 bases align to TRBD1. The CDR3 is 14 residues long. The junction had 6 bases not matched to a gene; V was cut back by 5 bases and J by 4 bases. Germline CDR1 is SGHTA and CDR2 is FQGTGA. The CDR3 nucleotides read TGTGCCAGCAGCGCAACAGGGGGGATCACTGAAGCTTTCTTT. This translates into CASSATGGITEAFF.

This rearrangement joins TRBV29-1 to TRBJ2-1, with TRBD1 matching 8 bases. The ends lost 4 bases at V and 6 bases at J; junction bases unmatched: 8. The CDR3 contains 14 residues. Germline V lookup: CDR1 SQVTM, CDR2 ANQGSEA. The CDR3 is CSVGRQGATNEQFF. The CDR3 DNA is TGCAGCGTTGGGCGTCAGGGGGCAACCAATGAGCAGTTCTTC.

The V and J genes are TRBV7-3 and TRBJ2-6; unclear D gene. The germline V gene has CDR1 SGHTA and CDR2 FQGTGA. The CDR3 sequence is 15 residues long. V lost 4 bases and J lost 0, with 7 bases in between. CDR3 sequence: CASSSGSSGANVLTF. The CDR3 DNA follows: TGTGCCAGCAGCTCCGGATCCTCTGGGGCCAACGTCCTGACTTTC.

The chain links TRBV7-6 to TRBJ2-5; D perhaps matches TRBD1 (6 bases). This CDR3 comprises 16 residues. V gave up 3 bases and J gave up 6 bases, with 20 bases separating them. Looked up from germline, CDR1 is SGHVS and CDR2 is FNYEAQ. The CDR3 sequence is CASSLIGAGAFQTQYF. The CDR3 DNA reads TGTGCCAGCAGCTTGATAGGGGCAGGGGCATTCCAGACCCAGTACTTC.

This chain connects TRBV9 to TRBJ1-2, with D unclear. Germline V lookup: CDR1 SGDLS, CDR2 YYNGEE. The V end was cut by 0 bases, the J end by 4 bases, with 7 bases between. The CDR3 length is 13 residues. For the CDR3, the DNA is TGTGCCAGCAGCGTAGCTGGATTCTATGGCTACACCTTC. Residues: CASSVAGFYGYTF.

This clone showed up just a few times. The chain links TRBV25-1 to TRBJ1-1, with D unclear. Germline V gene lookup returns CDR1 MGHDK and CDR2 SYGVNS. The CDR3 consists of 13 residues. Deletions cut 8 bases from V and 2 bases from J, with 12 bases between. CDR3 DNA: TGTGCCAGCTCATCCGTGGTTAACACTGAAGCTTTCTTT. It is translated as CASSSVVNTEAFF.

The chain employs TRBV6-5 and TRBJ2-7; D could derive from TRBD1 or TRBD2 (5 bases each). Trimming removed 4 bases from V and 4 bases from J, with 8 bases in between. Germline V gene lookup returns CDR1 MNHEY and CDR2 SVGAGI. CDR3 length: 12 residues. CDR3 nucleotide sequence: TGTGCCAGCAGTTCCGGGACGTACGAGCAGTACTTC. This gives the protein CASSSGTYEQYF.

The chain recombines TRBV9 with TRBJ1-3; 8 nucleotides match TRBD1. Losses at the gene ends were 0 bases for V and 5 bases for J; bases not matched to a gene: 7. Germline V gene data show CDR1 as SGDLS and CDR2 as YYNGEE. CDR3 size: 16 residues. In DNA form, the CDR3 reads TGTGCCAGCAGCGTAGAAATGACAGGGGCACGAAACACCATATATTTT. It yields the protein CASSVEMTGARNTIYF.

This clone appeared a few times. The chain employs TRBV19 and TRBJ2-7; TRBD1 might be the D (5 bases). V gave up 6 bases and J gave up 5 bases, with 5 bases separating them. The CDR3 extends over 10 amino acids. The germline CDR1 and CDR2 sequences are LNHDA and SQIVND (reference sequence). CDR3 coding DNA: TGTGCCAGTAGGGACAACGAGCAGTACTTC. It is translated as CASRDNEQYF.

CDR3 residues: CASSLDLSDTQYF. The CDR3 DNA is TGTGCCAGCAGCTTAGATCTTTCAGATACGCAGTATTTT. The chain joins TRBV11-2 to TRBJ2-3; no clear D gene. V was trimmed by 0 bases and J by 4 bases, leaving 5 bases between them. The CDR3 is made up of 13 amino acids. Germline-derived CDR1 and CDR2 are SGHAT and FQNNGV. Drawing the rest from reference TRBV11-2 and TRBJ2-3, the complete variable domain is EAGVAQSPRYKIIEKRQSVAFWCNPISGHATLYWYQQILGQGPKLLIQFQNNGVVDDSQLPKDRFSAERLKGVDSTLKIQPAKLEDSAVYLCASSLDLSDTQYFGPGTRLTVL.

The rearrangement links TRBV5-4 to TRBJ1-2; D remains unclear. The germline V and J ends were trimmed by 3 bases and 5 bases, with 14 bases remaining between them. CDR3 length: 14 residues. Germline CDR1 SGHNT, CDR2 YYREEE (reference sequence). CDR3 sequence reads: CASSSRNRPYGYTF. The CDR3 nucleotides read TGTGCCAGCAGCTCAAGGAACCGACCGTATGGCTACACCTTC.

The V gene is TRBV7-8, the J gene TRBJ2-5; D unclear. The CDR3 extends over 13 amino acids. Germline-derived CDR1 and CDR2 are SGHVS and FQNEAQ. Trimming took 0 bases from V and 4 from J, leaving 6 bases between them. CDR3 nucleotides: TGTGCCAGCAGCTTAGCAGGGATAGAGACCCAGTACTTC. It specifies CASSLAGIETQYF.